One and the same sample provided the 21 T cell receptor beta chains below, sequenced in a study of CXCR3-negative and CXCR3-positive naive CD8 T cells (dated by TCRdb to about 2019). Broader findings and caveats from the paper: Compared with CXCR3-negative naive cells, CXCR3-positive naive cells had TRB CDR3s with higher hydrophobicity (lower Kidera factor 4), lower energy, and higher strength and volume indices.

Their target antigens are unknown. These reads were obtained on a NextSeq 550. The Human TCR Profiling Kit (MiLaboratory) was used to prepare UMI-labeled 5' RACE TRB cDNA libraries. TCRdb reprocessed the sequencing reads and holds a single record per CDR3 protein sequence, with no DNA. This sample's table lists about 110,000 distinct CDR3 sequences. Together, the top ten hold 0.35% to 0.4% of the sample. The material sequenced was naive CXCR3+ CD8+ T cells from blood. In light of the paper, this sample's cell subset or site label describes: CD45RO-CCR7+CD27+CD95- naive CD8+ T cells expressing CXCR3 (TNR3+). All receptors derive from a human donor in good health. Some clones in this sample may be carry-over from other donors' samples.

This chain joins TRBV7-9 and TRBJ2-5; TCRdb indicates TRBD2, and absent DNA this call remains unverified. CDR1 is SEHNR and CDR2 is FQNEAQ in the germline V gene (reference sequence). CDR3 size: 14 residues. This CDR3 reads CASSLLARGETQYF.

The chain carries TRBV7-9 and TRBJ1-5. CDR1 is SEHNR and CDR2 is FQNEAQ in the germline V gene (reference sequence). The CDR3 runs to 13 residues. The CDR3 spells CASSTERDSPQHF.

This chain's CDR3 is CASSPSTGVGSYEQYF. This chain links TRBV7-9 with TRBJ2-7; the D call of TRBD1 rests on TCRdb alone, since no DNA is present to check it. The CDR3 is made up of 16 amino acids. Germline V gene lookup returns CDR1 SEHNR and CDR2 FQNEAQ (reference sequence).

CDR3 region: CASSSGQERRGAFF. The J gene is TRBJ1-1, the V gene TRBV21-1; the TCRdb call, TRBD1, lacks DNA for checking. TRBV21-1 is classified as a pseudogene. The CDR3 has 14 residues.

The J gene is TRBJ1-1, the V gene TRBV9; TCRdb calls TRBD1, which cannot be checked without DNA. CDR1 and CDR2 (germline): SGDLS, YYNGEE. The CDR3 covers 18 residues. CDR3 residues: CASSPNPGGGLFNTEAFF.

The chain couples TRBV29-1 to TRBJ2-1. This CDR3 has 13 amino acids. The germline CDR1 and CDR2 sequences are SQVTM and ANQGSEA. This chain's CDR3 is CSVKKGNYNEQFF.

The chain carries TRBV28 and TRBJ2-2; TCRdb lists TRBD1, though no DNA is available to test this call. The germline CDR1 and CDR2 sequences are MDHEN and SYDVKM. The CDR3 length is 16 residues. CDR3 region: CATYGPGQSNTGELFF.

The chain couples TRBV12-3 or TRBV12-4 to TRBJ2-5; TCRdb picks TRBD1, but there is no DNA to check that call. This CDR3 spans 18 amino acids. CDR3 protein: CASSSPAGGGTTQETQYF.

The genes are TRBV5-1 and TRBJ2-7. Germline values: CDR1 SGHRS, CDR2 YFSETQ. This CDR3 spans 14 amino acids. The CDR3 loop reads CASSPLYQTYEQYF. Full variable domain (rest looked up from reference TRBV5-1 and TRBJ2-7): KAGVTQTPRYLIKTRGQQVTLSCSPISGHRSVSWYQQTPGQGLQFLFEYFSETQRNKGNFPGRFSGRQFSNSRSEMNVSTLELGDSALYLCASSPLYQTYEQYFGPGTRLTVT.

The gene calls are TRBV7-8 and TRBJ2-2; TCRdb calls TRBD2, which cannot be checked without DNA. This CDR3 contains 13 residues. Germline V gene sequence: CDR1 SGHVS, CDR2 FQNEAQ. Here the CDR3 reads CASMGLPNRELYF.

V and J are TRBV23-1 and TRBJ2-7; the TCRdb D gene call, TRBD1, has no DNA to confirm it. TRBV23-1 is classed as an ORF, of uncertain function. The CDR3 consists of 13 residues. CDR3: CARWGQGGYEQYF.

The V and J genes are TRBV20-1 and TRBJ1-1; with no DNA, the TCRdb D assignment of TRBD1 cannot be verified. Germline CDR1 DFQATT, CDR2 SNEGSKA (reference sequence). The CDR3 loop spans 13 amino acids. The CDR3 reads CSVQGQGTTEAFF.

This sequence joins TRBV9 and TRBJ2-1; the TRBD2 assignment by TCRdb is unverifiable without DNA. Germline assignment: CDR1 SGDLS and CDR2 YYNGEE. The CDR3 has 16 residues. CDR3: CASSVGGLAAGNEQFF.

The chain uses TRBV25-1 and TRBJ2-2. The CDR3 contains 13 residues. CDR1 is MGHDK and CDR2 is SYGVNS in the germline V gene. The CDR3 sequence: CASSVSNTGELFF.

The chain recombines TRBV7-3 with TRBJ1-1; no DNA is available, so the TRBD1 call from TCRdb remains unchecked. There are 15 residues in the CDR3. CDR1 and CDR2 (germline): SGHTA, FQGTGA. CDR3 sequence: CASSPGYRANTEAFF. Supplemented by reference TRBV7-3 and TRBJ1-1, the full variable domain reads GAGVSQTPSNKVTEKGKYVELRCDPISGHTALYWYRQSLGQGPEFLIYFQGTGAADDSGLPNDRFFAVRPEGSVSTLKIQRTERGDSAVYLCASSPGYRANTEAFFGQGTRLTVV.

The V and J genes are TRBV5-1 and TRBJ2-2. CDR3 length: 16 residues. Per germline, CDR1 SGHRS and CDR2 YFSETQ. The CDR3: CASSLFWEEFTGELFF.

The rearrangement uses TRBV10-3 and TRBJ2-7. The CDR3 covers 11 residues. Germline CDR1 reads ENHRY; CDR2 reads SYGVKD. Here the CDR3 reads CAISESSEQYF.

The chain carries TRBV5-1 and TRBJ1-5; the TCRdb D gene call, TRBD1, has no DNA to confirm it. Germline V lookup: CDR1 SGHRS, CDR2 YFSETQ. The CDR3 contains 18 residues. Here the CDR3 reads CASSAIETGTDSNQPQHF.

The CDR3 region is CASSPSGNSYNEQFF. This chain uses TRBV28 with TRBJ2-1; the D call of TRBD1 rests on TCRdb alone, since no DNA is present to check it. The CDR3 spans 15 residues. Germline values: CDR1 MDHEN, CDR2 SYDVKM.

This chain connects TRBV21-1 to TRBJ2-1. TRBV21-1 is marked as a pseudogene. The CDR3 covers 19 residues. CDR3 protein: CASSKARKGWGISYNEQFF.

V is TRBV14 and J is TRBJ2-5; TCRdb calls TRBD1, which cannot be checked without DNA. CDR3 length: 15 residues. Germline CDR1 is SGHDN and CDR2 is FVKESK. CDR3 loop: CASSRRQGAGETQYF.